Shown below are 8 T cell receptor beta chains from a single sample sequenced in a study of OX40 agonist ivuxolimab in advanced cancers. To prepare the library, the immunoSEQ multiplex PCR assay was applied. TCRdb holds this immuneACCESS table with in-frame rearrangements only. Some clones are missing; in checked studies, unresolved V genes explain under half, and the rest has no known cause. The sample table records about 52,000 clones; less than 90% of these occur just once. Of the sample, 11% to 15% is held by the ten largest clones. The source material was CD4+ or CD8+ T cells sorted from blood, sampled in a trial of the OX40 agonist ivuxolimab. The source is an adult with an advanced solid tumor such as melanoma, head and neck, liver or kidney cancer.

The chain links TRBV13 to TRBJ2-6; D remains unclear. The CDR3 is made up of 14 amino acids. Trimming removed 3 bases at V and 1 base at J, with 4 bases between. Per the germline V gene, CDR1 is PRHDT and CDR2 is FYEKMQ (reference sequence). DNA for the CDR3: TGTGCCAGCAGCTTTCTTTCTGGGGCCAACGTCCTGACTTTC. Amino acid sequence: CASSFLSGANVLTF.

CDR3 protein: CASSSITGGVLTDTQYF. Here the CDR3 DNA reads TGTGCCAGCAGCTCAATTACAGGGGGAGTACTCACAGATACGCAGTATTTT. The chain combines TRBV7-8 with TRBJ2-3; 8 nucleotides match TRBD1. V lost 4 bases to trimming and J lost 2 bases; unmatched junction nucleotides: 11. Germline CDR1 reads SGHVS; CDR2 reads FQNEAQ. The CDR3 spans 17 residues.

The rearrangement links TRBV5-8 to TRBJ1-5, with 7 bases lining up with TRBD1. Germline loops: CDR1 SGHTS, CDR2 YDEGEE. The V gene end was trimmed by 0 bases and the J gene end by 6 bases; junction bases not matched to a gene: 3. CDR3 length: 14 amino acids. CDR3: CASSLGQGSQPQHF. Here the CDR3 DNA reads TGTGCCAGCAGCTTGGGACAGGGCAGTCAGCCCCAGCATTTT.

The V and J genes are TRBV5-5 and TRBJ2-2; D gene uncertain. This CDR3 spans 14 amino acids. The ends were cut back, 1 base at V and 10 bases at J, with 14 bases in the middle. CDR1 and CDR2 (germline): SGHKS, YYEKEE (reference sequence). CDR3 protein: CASSLYESPAELFF. In DNA, the CDR3 is TGTGCCAGCAGCTTGTACGAGTCTCCGGCGGAGCTGTTTTTT.

The chain is built from TRBV6-1 and TRBJ1-3; D is unclear. Germline loops: CDR1 MNHNS, CDR2 SASEGT. The CDR3 covers 18 residues. V gave up 0 bases and J gave up 0 bases, with 15 bases separating them. CDR3 in DNA: TGTGCCAGCAGTGAAGCGTCTTGGCTATCCAGCTCTGGAAACACCATATATTTT. Its protein is CASSEASWLSSSGNTIYF.

The gene calls are TRBV30 and TRBJ1-2; no clear D. V gave up 0 bases and J gave up 4 bases, with 9 bases separating them. Germline CDR1 is GTSNPN and CDR2 is SVGIG (reference sequence). CDR3 size: 13 residues. The CDR3: CAWSVHTFYGYTF. DNA of the CDR3: TGTGCCTGGAGTGTACATACTTTCTATGGCTACACCTTC.

V is TRBV11-2 and J is TRBJ1-2, with 7 nucleotides matching TRBD1. The length of the CDR3 is 14 residues. With V trimmed by 7 bases and J by 3 bases, 8 bases remained unmatched. Per the germline V gene, CDR1 is SGHAT and CDR2 is FQNNGV. The CDR3 loop is CASTLTGRDYGYTF. The CDR3 DNA is TGTGCCAGCACCTTGACAGGGAGGGACTATGGCTACACCTTC.

The chain uses TRBV5-8 and TRBJ2-1; D remains unclear. The CDR3 covers 14 residues. Per the germline V gene, CDR1 is SGHTS and CDR2 is YDEGEE. Trimming shortened V by 4 bases and J by 8 bases, and 16 bases separated the two germline ends. The CDR3 sequence: CASSAYDSHHEQFF. Here the CDR3 DNA reads TGTGCCAGCAGCGCCTACGATAGCCATCATGAGCAGTTCTTC.